Shown below are 6 T cell receptor beta chains from a single sample sequenced in a study of blood T cell repertoires in COVID-19. Profiled with immunoSEQ multiplex PCR; TCRdb holds only in-frame clones, not every one. The sample holds under 500,000 clones; around 88% are singletons and the top ten take approximately 4.5%. Sequencing was done on a sample of peripheral blood. The receptor set was obtained from a woman aged 25 to 39 with acute or convalescent COVID-19.

A single count supports this clone. The chain is built from TRBV10-1 and TRBJ2-3; the D is unclear. The CDR3 has 12 residues. Trimming removed 3 bases from V and 7 bases from J, with 8 bases in between. The V gene's germline CDR1 is WNHNN and CDR2 SYGVQD (reference sequence). CDR3 sequence reads: CASSESRYTQYF. CDR3 sequence (DNA): TGCGCCAGCAGTGAATCGCGTTATACGCAGTATTTT.

The chain recombines TRBV5-4 with TRBJ2-7, with 7 bases that match TRBD1. CDR1 is SGHNT, CDR2 YYREEE, per germline (reference sequence). The CDR3 loop spans 14 amino acids. V shed 2 bases and J 1 base; nucleotides not matched to a gene: 3. The CDR3 sequence is CASSFQGDSYEQYF. CDR3 DNA sequence: TGTGCCAGCAGCTTTCAGGGGGATTCCTACGAGCAGTACTTC.

The chain carries TRBV4-1 and TRBJ2-4, with 8 bases lining up with TRBD1. V lost 3 bases to trimming and J lost 8 bases; unmatched junction nucleotides: 9. There are 15 residues in the CDR3. Germline assignment: CDR1 MGHRA and CDR2 YSYEKL. CDR3 protein: CASSQRQGRLDIQYF. The CDR3 nucleotides read TGCGCCAGCAGCCAGAGACAGGGGAGATTGGACATTCAGTACTTC.

The V call is TRBV6-6, the J call TRBJ1-3; no firm D call. Trimming stripped 2 bases from V and 0 bases from J, with 8 bases between. Per germline, CDR1 MNHNY and CDR2 SVGAGI (reference sequence). This CDR3 comprises 15 residues. The DNA for the CDR3 is TGTGCCAGCAGTTACGGTGGGAGCTCTGGAAACACCATATATTTT. This sequence encodes CASSYGGSSGNTIYF.

The chain couples TRBV15 to TRBJ2-7; 7 bases map to TRBD1. Germline CDR1 is LNHNV and CDR2 is YYDKDF (reference sequence). The CDR3 is 15 amino acids. Trimming removed 0 bases from V and 6 bases from J; junction bases left unmatched: 8. The DNA for the CDR3 is TGTGCCACCAGCAGAGACCCGACAGGGTCAACCGAGCAGTACTTC. Residues: CATSRDPTGSTEQYF.

The V call is TRBV19, the J call TRBJ2-3; 12 nucleotides align to TRBD2. This CDR3 has 15 amino acids. V shed 4 bases and J 4 bases; nucleotides not matched to a gene: 3. Germline CDR1 LNHDA, CDR2 SQIVND (reference sequence). CDR3 bases: TGTGCCAGTAGTACGACTAGCGGGGGTGCAGATACGCAGTATTTT. Translating gives CASSTTSGGADTQYF.